A selection of T cell receptor beta chains follows, all from one sample in a study of Tregs in tolerant kidney transplant recipients. The table came from immunoSEQ multiplex PCR; TCRdb's copy has only in-frame clones and leaves some out. The table shows about 52,000 clones, with approximately 91% occurring only once. Sequencing was performed on CD8+ T cells from blood (PBMCs), taken 24 months after the transplant. These receptors all stem from a human patient who received a combined kidney and bone marrow transplant. Part of the T cell pool may stem from the graft donor. CDR3s include the opening cysteine and the closing phenylalanine or tryptophan. Each record gives: clone size, V gene, J gene, D gene, CDR3 DNA, CDR3 protein. A D gene is named only where the DNA matches it firmly. Clone size is shown for a subset of rows, as once, few, many or a class of expanded clone.

>-|TRBV7-9|TRBJ2-7|TRBD2
TGTGCCAGCAGCTCGACTAGCAGGTTGTACGAGCAGTACTTC
CASSSTSRLYEQYF
>-|TRBV30|TRBJ2-7|TRBD1
TGTGCCTGGAGGGACAGGGATTCATACGAGCAGTACTTC
CAWRDRDSYEQYF
>-|TRBV7-9|TRBJ1-1|-
TGTGCCAATAAGGGGGGGGAGAACACTGAAGCTTTCTTT
CANKGGENTEAFF
>-|TRBV14|TRBJ2-1|TRBD2
TGTGCCAGCAGCCAAGGATTCGGGGAGGGGACCTACAATGAGCAGTTCTTC
CASSQGFGEGTYNEQFF
>few|TRBV9|TRBJ2-7|TRBD1
TGTGCCAGCAGCGTAGCTAGGGGGCCTACCTACGAGCAGTACTTC
CASSVARGPTYEQYF
>-|TRBV7-3|TRBJ1-4|-
TGTGCCAGCAGCTTACCAGGGTTTGCAACTAATGAAAAACTGTTTTTT
CASSLPGFATNEKLFF
>once|TRBV7-8|TRBJ2-2|-
TGTGCCAGCAGCTTACTGAACACCGGGGAGCTGTTTTTT
CASSLLNTGELFF
>-|TRBV19|TRBJ1-6|-
TGTGCCAGTAGTATATACAGGCCCAATTCACCCCTCCACTTT
CASSIYRPNSPLHF
>-|TRBV9|TRBJ2-2|TRBD1
TGTGCCAGCAGCAAGACAGGGTCGAACACCGGGGAGCTGTTTTTT
CASSKTGSNTGELFF
>-|TRBV4-2|TRBJ2-7|TRBD1
TGTGCCAGCAGCCTTTACAGGGGTTACGAGCAGTACTTC
CASSLYRGYEQYF
>-|TRBV7-8|TRBJ1-1|TRBD1
TGTGCCAGCAGCACCAGGGGGAGTGATGAAGCTTTCTTT
CASSTRGSDEAFF
>-|TRBV19|TRBJ1-2|-
TGTGCCAGTAGTATGGCGTTGGCGTTAGGAGACTATGGCTACACCTTC
CASSMALALGDYGYTF
>-|TRBV6-1|TRBJ2-1|TRBD1
TGTGCCAGCAGCGAACAGGGGGGTATGGTTAATGAGCAGTTCTTC
CASSEQGGMVNEQFF
>once|TRBV13|TRBJ2-2|TRBD2
TGTGCCAGCAGCTTCGCCCCTACTAGCGTTGGAACCGGGGAGCTGTTTTTT
CASSFAPTSVGTGELFF
>-|TRBV14|TRBJ1-1|TRBD1
TGTGCCAGCAGCCAAGGACTTACAGGGGGGAACACTGAAGCTTTCTTT
CASSQGLTGGNTEAFF
>-|TRBV28|TRBJ2-5|-
TGTGCCAGCAGTAAATTAGCGGCCACGTCCAAGACCCAGTACTTC
CASSKLAATSKTQYF
>-|TRBV7-6|TRBJ2-3|TRBD2
TGTGCCAGCAGCCTTAATCCGGGACTAGCGGGGGTAGATACGCAGTATTTT
CASSLNPGLAGVDTQYF
>-|TRBV2|TRBJ2-5|TRBD1
TGTGCCAGCAGTGACCTGGGGGCGACAGGGCGGGAGACCCAGTACTTC
CASSDLGATGRETQYF
>once|TRBV2|TRBJ2-7|-
TGTGCCAGCAGTTTCGGGGATCGGTACGAGCAGTACTTC
CASSFGDRYEQYF
>-|TRBV9|TRBJ2-5|TRBD1
TGTGCCAGCAGCGCCGACGGACAGGGTGTTGACCAAGAGACCCAGTACTTC
CASSADGQGVDQETQYF
>-|TRBV19|TRBJ1-5|-
TGTGCCAGCCGGACCGACAGAGCTTATCAGCCCCAGCATTTT
CASRTDRAYQPQHF
>-|TRBV19|TRBJ1-2|-
TGTGCCAGTAGCCCCGATGTGGGGGGGCTTGACTATGGCTACACCTTC
CASSPDVGGLDYGYTF
>few|TRBV5-6|TRBJ2-3|TRBD2
TGTGCCAGCAGCCGCCTAGCGGGTGGCACAGATACGCAGTATTTT
CASSRLAGGTDTQYF
>-|TRBV27|TRBJ2-7|TRBD2
TGTGCCAGCAGACCCCCGGGACTAGCGGGGTTCTACGAGCAGTACTTC
CASRPPGLAGFYEQYF
>once|TRBV19|TRBJ2-1|TRBD1
TGTGCCAGTAGCCCCCTCCGGGACAGCAATGAGCAGTTCTTC
CASSPLRDSNEQFF
>-|TRBV19|TRBJ2-7|TRBD1
TGTGCCAGTAGTATGGCCGGGACAGGGGCCTACGAGCAGTACTTC
CASSMAGTGAYEQYF
>-|TRBV4-3|TRBJ1-2|TRBD1
TGCGCCAGCAGCCAAGGGTCTGGGACAGGGGGCGCGGTAGGTGGCTACACCTTC
CASSQGSGTGGAVGGYTF
>-|TRBV7-8|TRBJ2-7|TRBD1
TGTGCCAGCAGCTTGGCCGGGACAGGAGAGCAGTACTTC
CASSLAGTGEQYF
>-|TRBV5-4|TRBJ2-1|-
TGTGCCAGCAGCCCCTCGCCGCGGGACGATGAGCAGTTCTTC
CASSPSPRDDEQFF
>-|TRBV29-1|TRBJ1-5|-
TGCAGCGTTAGTGGACACCATTCCAATCAGCCCCAGCATTTT
CSVSGHHSNQPQHF
>-|TRBV9|TRBJ1-3|-
TGTGCCAGCAGCGTAGATGGGGAGCGTCGAAACACCATATATTTT
CASSVDGERRNTIYF
>-|TRBV18|TRBJ2-3|-
TGTGCCAGCTTTTCCAGGGGAGATACGCAGTATTTT
CASFSRGDTQYF
>-|TRBV13|TRBJ1-2|-
TGTGCCAGCAGCTTAGGATCTATCTATGGCTACACCTTC
CASSLGSIYGYTF
>-|TRBV11-2|TRBJ1-2|-
TGTGCCAGCAGCTTGGGCAGGGTGAATGGCTACACCTTC
CASSLGRVNGYTF
>-|TRBV7-8|TRBJ2-7|-
TGTGCCAGCAGCCAGCTGGGGGGCGGGAGATTGTACGAGCAGTACTTC
CASSQLGGGRLYEQYF
>few|TRBV4-3|TRBJ1-1|-
TGCGCCAGCAGTCTCAAACATGGCCAGGGGAACACTGAAGCTTTCTTT
CASSLKHGQGNTEAFF
>-|TRBV7-8|TRBJ1-1|-
TGTGCCAGCAGCTTAGCGGAGGGGTGGACTGAAGCTTTCTTT
CASSLAEGWTEAFF
>-|TRBV6-1|TRBJ1-1|TRBD1
TGTGCCAGCAGTGAGTGGGACAGGGGCGGTTCGAACACTGAAGCTTTCTTT
CASSEWDRGGSNTEAFF
>once|TRBV11-3|TRBJ2-1|TRBD1
TGTGCCAGCAGCTCCCAGCCCGGGACAGGTCGTAATGAGCAGTTCTTC
CASSSQPGTGRNEQFF